This T cell receptor beta chain was documented in a study of regulatory T cells in long-lasting Graves disease. The time point was: newly diagnosed GD, antithyroid drugs for less than 3 months. With RNA extracted from PBMCs as input, the TCR library was made. The authors built TCR beta libraries using iRepertoire HTBI primers and Arm-PCR of CDR3 regions. Via MiXCR, TCRdb re-called the multiplex PCR reads, giving one row per CDR3 protein. There are 350,000 to 450,000 distinct CDR3 sequences in the sample; more than 12% occur only once, and about a sixth lies in the top ten. This CDR3 spans 15 amino acids. V lost 5 bases to trimming and J lost 4 bases, with 15 bases between them. The germline V gene has CDR1 SGHTA and CDR2 FQGTGA. This clonotype was seen ten or more times. Another study also made use of these data, one on T cells in Graves' hyperthyroidism and ophthalmopathy. That source notes: Diagnosing involved the use of clinical symptoms, serum thyroxine and TRAb, thyroid ultrasound and orbital computed tomography. In the first-round RT-PCR of the TCR CDR3, the HTBI primer set was used.

This TCR was recovered from a woman in her 30s with Graves disease. The starting material was peripheral blood mononuclear cells (PBMCs), obtained at new diagnosis, from a patient treated with antithyroid drugs. This chain links TRBV7-3 with TRBJ2-1, with a possible D match to TRBD2 (6 bases). The DNA for the CDR3 is TGTGCCAGCAGCCCCCCGGGAGTTCGATACAATGAGCAGTTCTTC. This codes for CASSPPGVRYNEQFF.